One sample yielded the 19 T cell receptor beta chains listed below, sequenced in a study of human T cells and chemical hapten exposure. Described time point: patch test 2, 6 weeks after DPC sensitization. Treatment denoted: therapeutic diphenylcyclopropenone sensitization with weekly scalp DPC. TCRdb used MiXCR to reprocess the RACE reads, holding one entry per CDR3 protein. The sample gives 360,000 or so distinct CDR3 sequences, about 6.9% of which show up once; around 5.6% is in the top ten. Sample: whole blood, taken in connection with sensitization to the hapten diphenylcyclopropenone (DPC). These receptors all stem from a woman younger than 35 with alopecia areata. Some clones in this sample may be carry-over from other donors' samples.

This clonotype has ten or more counts. V is TRBV11-2 and J is TRBJ2-4; 7 nucleotides agree with TRBD1. With V trimmed by 0 bases and J by 7 bases, 9 bases remained unmatched. CDR1 and CDR2 (germline): SGHAT, FQNNGV. The CDR3 loop spans 16 amino acids. In DNA form, the CDR3 reads TGTGCCAGCAGCTTAGAAGAGGCACGGGACAGTAACATTCAGTACTTC. Translated, it gives CASSLEEARDSNIQYF.

For this clonotype: The CDR3 ends on some other residue instead of the conserved phenylalanine or tryptophan, so this is likely a read error. The CDR3 nucleotides are TGTGCCAGCGGTCGAGGGTCTAGCACAGATACGCAGTATTCT. It codes for CASGRGSSTDTQYS. The chain is built from TRBV7-9 and TRBJ2-3; tentatively, D is TRBD2 (5 bases). The V and J ends lost 8 bases and 0 bases respectively, with 12 bases between them. Germline CDR1 SEHNR, CDR2 FQNEAQ (reference sequence). This CDR3 is built from 14 residues.

The rearrangement links TRBV6-1 to TRBJ2-7; the D call may be TRBD1 or TRBD2 (5 bases each). The CDR3 runs 15 residues. V dropped 6 bases and J dropped 2 bases, with 17 bases sitting between them. CDR1 and CDR2 from the germline V gene are MNHNS and SASEGT. The CDR3 loop is CASRTPGPRTYEQYF. The CDR3 DNA reads as TGTGCCAGCAGGACTCCGGGACCGAGGACCTACGAGCAGTACTTC.

This clonotype was counted ten times or more. V gene TRBV27 combines with J gene TRBJ1-1; 9 bases are shared with TRBD1. Germline loops: CDR1 MNHEY, CDR2 SMNVEV (reference sequence). V was clipped by 6 bases and J by 11 bases; unmatched bases: 10. The CDR3 covers 13 residues. CDR3 sequence reads: CASRKTGGSGAFF. The CDR3 DNA follows: TGTGCCAGCAGGAAAACAGGGGGCTCAGGGGCTTTCTTT.

This clonotype came up many times. The V and J genes are TRBV6-6 and TRBJ2-7; D possibly corresponds to TRBD1 (6 bases). Trimming stripped 4 bases from V and 3 bases from J, with 10 bases between. Germline V gene data show CDR1 as MNHNY and CDR2 as SVGAGI (reference sequence). CDR3 length: 13 residues. CDR3 nucleotide sequence: TGTGCCAGCAGTTTAACAGGGATCTACGAGCAGTACTTC. It is translated as CASSLTGIYEQYF.

Ten or more counts support this clonotype. The chain couples TRBV12-3 or TRBV12-4 to TRBJ2-5; D gene uncertain. Trimming left V 5 bases short and J 5 bases short, with 12 bases between. The CDR3 consists of 13 residues. The CDR3 reads CASSPGEAETQYF. The CDR3 coding sequence is TGTGCCAGCAGTCCCGGAGAGGCCGAGACCCAGTACTTC.

This clonotype showed up just a few times. V usage is TRBV6-5 and J usage is TRBJ2-7; 10 bases fit TRBD1. J was trimmed by 6 bases and V by 7 bases; bases with no gene match: 9. Looked up from germline, CDR1 is MNHEY and CDR2 is SVGAGI. CDR3 size: 14 residues. The CDR3 DNA is TGTGCCAGCACCACTACCGGGACAGGGGCCGAGCAGTACTTC. As protein: CASTTTGTGAEQYF.

This clonotype was counted at least ten times. This sequence joins TRBV12-3 or TRBV12-4 and TRBJ2-3; 10 nucleotides agree with TRBD1. The CDR3 length is 14 residues. V shed 6 bases, J shed 3 bases, and the junction held 3 bases outside the gene matches. The CDR3 bases are TGTGCCAGCAGATCGGGACAGGGGACAGATACGCAGTATTTT. This encodes CASRSGQGTDTQYF.

The chain is built from TRBV7-9 and TRBJ1-4, with no clear D. The CDR3 spans 13 residues. The germline gives CDR1 SEHNR, CDR2 FQNEAQ (reference sequence). V was pared by 4 bases and J by 5 bases, with 8 bases between. The CDR3 nucleotides are TGTGCCAGCAGCTCCCCTCAGAATGAAAAACTGTTTTTT. As protein: CASSSPQNEKLFF.

This clonotype was counted between two and nine times. The chain has TRBV6-2 or TRBV6-3 and TRBJ2-7; 8 bases align to TRBD1. Germline assignment: CDR1 MNHEY and CDR2 SVGEGT. The V gene end was trimmed by 5 bases and the J gene end by 1 base; junction bases not matched to a gene: 7. This CDR3 has 15 residues. The CDR3 is CASSHGTGISYEQYF. The CDR3 DNA follows: TGTGCCAGCAGTCACGGGACAGGCATATCCTACGAGCAGTACTTC.

This rearrangement joins TRBV9 to TRBJ1-2; tentative D call: TRBD1 (5 bases). Germline CDR1 SGDLS, CDR2 YYNGEE. Between the trimmed V and J ends, which lost 4 bases and 2 bases, there was a span of 15 bases. The CDR3 totals 15 residues. CDR3 loop: CASSPRPGANYGYTF. In DNA form, the CDR3 reads TGTGCCAGCAGCCCCCGCCCCGGGGCGAACTATGGCTACACCTTC.

This clonotype was seen at least ten times. V and J are TRBV10-3 and TRBJ1-6; D perhaps matches TRBD1 (5 bases). Deletions cut 3 bases from V and 0 bases from J, with 18 bases between. The germline gives CDR1 ENHRY, CDR2 SYGVKD. The CDR3 contains 19 residues. CDR3 DNA sequence: TGTGCCATCAGTGATGTCGACAGCGGAGTAAGCTCCTATAATTCACCCCTCCACTTT. It encodes CAISDVDSGVSSYNSPLHF.

This clonotype was counted only a few times. The V and J genes are TRBV28 and TRBJ1-3, with unresolved D. The V end was cut by 4 bases, the J end by 8 bases, with 18 bases between. Germline V gene data show CDR1 as MDHEN and CDR2 as SYDVKM. The CDR3 consists of 15 residues. DNA of the CDR3: TGTGCCAGCAGTTCCCCCCCCGGTGGAGCGGACACCATATATTTT. Its protein product is CASSSPPGGADTIYF.

This clonotype was seen only a few times. The chain has TRBV5-1 and TRBJ1-3; the D is unclear. CDR1 SGHRS and CDR2 YFSETQ come from the germline V gene. The length of the CDR3 is 16 residues. Trimming removed 1 base from V and 0 bases from J, with 11 bases in between. DNA of the CDR3: TGCGCCAGCAGCTTGACCCGCTTGGCCTCTGGAAACACCATATATTTT. Protein sequence: CASSLTRLASGNTIYF.

V gene TRBV12-3 or TRBV12-4 combines with J gene TRBJ2-1, with D hard to call. CDR3 length: 12 residues. Trimming left V 6 bases short and J 10 bases short, with 13 bases between. CDR3 nucleotides: TGTGCCAGCAGCAGGAGCCCCCGGGAGCAGTTCTTC. Protein: CASSRSPREQFF.

This clonotype was found a few times. The chain has TRBV4-2 and TRBJ2-7, with D perhaps TRBD2 (5 bases). From germline, CDR1 is LGHNA and CDR2 YNFKEQ. With 3 bases removed from V and 6 bases from J, the gap between germline ends came to 15 bases. The CDR3 runs 14 residues. CDR3: CASSHPGVVGEQYF. The CDR3 DNA reads as TGTGCCAGCAGCCATCCCGGGGTCGTCGGCGAGCAGTACTTC.

The chain is built from TRBV7-2 and TRBJ1-6; tentative D call: TRBD1 (6 bases). Germline V gene data show CDR1 as SGHTA and CDR2 as FQGNSA. This CDR3 is 13 amino acids long. V was pared by 8 bases and J by 7 bases, with 12 bases between. The CDR3 loop is CASGNRENSPLHF. DNA of the CDR3: TGTGCCAGCGGCAACAGGGAAAATTCACCCCTCCACTTT.

This rearrangement joins TRBV29-1 to TRBJ2-7; TRBD1 aligns across 7 bases. The V gene end was trimmed by 5 bases and the J gene end by 1 base; junction bases not matched to a gene: 17. The CDR3 is made up of 17 amino acids. Germline CDR1 and CDR2: SQVTM and ANQGSEA. The CDR3 loop is CSVFLSKGRTGSYEQYF. In nucleotides, the CDR3 is TGCAGCGTTTTCTTATCCAAAGGCCGGACAGGTTCCTACGAGCAGTACTTC.

This clonotype was detected ten times or more. This rearrangement joins TRBV29-1 to TRBJ2-7; possible D gene TRBD1, 6 bases. V was cut by 3 bases and J by 7 bases, with 13 bases left in between. The CDR3 has 12 residues. Germline CDR1 SQVTM, CDR2 ANQGSEA. Written as DNA, the CDR3 is TGCAGCGTTGACGGGACACCAGAGGAGCAGTACTTC. Protein product: CSVDGTPEEQYF.